The next 11 T cell receptor beta chains were all read from a single sample in a study of control samples from healthy donors and cancer patients (dated by TCRdb to between 2020 and 2021). Library construction relied on the immunoSEQ multiplex PCR assay. Sourced from immuneACCESS, this table was stored by TCRdb with only in-frame sequences that have V and J called. A share of the clones is absent; for the studies checked, an unresolved V gene accounts for under half, and the remainder has no known explanation. This sample comprises over 200,000 clones, roughly 82% of them detected only once. The ten largest clones capture about an eighth of the sample. Sequenced: PBMCs. The receptors were gathered from a woman aged 55-75 years with lung cancer.

J is TRBJ1-4 and V is TRBV5-1; 9 bases are shared with TRBD1. Looked up from germline, CDR1 is SGHRS and CDR2 is YFSETQ. The V gene end was trimmed by 3 bases and the J gene end by 4 bases; junction bases not matched to a gene: 7. The CDR3 loop spans 16 amino acids. The CDR3 region is CASSWRTGENNEKLFF. DNA for the CDR3: TGCGCCAGCAGCTGGAGGACAGGGGAAAATAATGAAAAACTGTTTTTT. The full variable domain, completed using reference TRBV5-1 and TRBJ1-4, is KAGVTQTPRYLIKTRGQQVTLSCSPISGHRSVSWYQQTPGQGLQFLFEYFSETQRNKGNFPGRFSGRQFSNSRSEMNVSTLELGDSALYLCASSWRTGENNEKLFFGSGTQLSVL.

The gene calls are TRBV19 and TRBJ1-6; D is ambiguous. Trimming took off 4 bases at V and 5 bases at J, with 21 bases between the two ends. The CDR3 is made up of 18 amino acids. The germline gives CDR1 LNHDA, CDR2 SQIVND (reference sequence). The CDR3 sequence is CASSTRTQFRGDNSPLHF. CDR3 in DNA: TGTGCCAGTAGTACTCGCACTCAATTCCGGGGAGATAATTCACCCCTCCACTTT.

With regard to this clone: The same CDR3 also results from other DNA sequences found in this sample. V is TRBV19 and J is TRBJ1-1, with D hard to call. CDR3 size: 13 residues. Germline V gene lookup returns CDR1 LNHDA and CDR2 SQIVND (reference sequence). The germline V and J ends were trimmed by 5 bases and 1 base, with 8 bases remaining between them. In DNA, the CDR3 is TGTGCCAGTAGTCCCGGTGGGAACACTGAAGCTTTCTTT. As protein: CASSPGGNTEAFF.

The CDR3 DNA sequence: TGTGCCAGCAGCTTAGTACCGGACCCCGCTGAAAAACTGTTTTTT. Protein sequence: CASSLVPDPAEKLFF. The rearrangement uses TRBV7-9 and TRBJ1-4; D gene ambiguous. The CDR3 is made up of 15 amino acids. With 1 base removed from V and 7 bases from J, the gap between germline ends came to 13 bases. Germline V gene sequence: CDR1 SEHNR, CDR2 FQNEAQ (reference sequence).

The chain is built from TRBV3-1 (or the pseudogene TRBV3-2) and TRBJ2-1; TRBD2 matches 10 bases. Germline assignment: CDR1 LGHDT and CDR2 YNNKEL (reference sequence). J gave up 5 bases and V 4 bases, and 11 bases lay outside the gene matches. This CDR3 is built from 17 residues. CDR3 nucleotides: TGTGCCAGCAGCCGCCAACTGACTAGCGGGCCCCACAATGAGCAGTTCTTC. This codes for CASSRQLTSGPHNEQFF.

This clone occurred once. This sequence joins TRBV5-1 and TRBJ2-5; 7 nucleotides align to TRBD1. Germline V gene lookup returns CDR1 SGHRS and CDR2 YFSETQ. The ends lost 4 bases at V and 1 base at J; junction bases unmatched: 4. The CDR3 runs to 14 residues. The CDR3 sequence is CASSRWDSQETQYF. CDR3 bases: TGCGCCAGCAGCCGGTGGGACAGCCAAGAGACCCAGTACTTC.

V usage is TRBV18 and J usage is TRBJ2-7, with D perhaps matching TRBD2 (5 bases). Germline assignment: CDR1 KGHSH and CDR2 LQKENI. The germline V and J ends were trimmed by 3 bases and 5 bases, with 11 bases remaining between them. This CDR3 region has 13 residues. In DNA form, the CDR3 reads TGTGCCAGCTCACCCAACCAGGAGGACGAGCAGTACTTC. Translated: CASSPNQEDEQYF.

V gene TRBV28 combines with J gene TRBJ1-1; D is ambiguous. The ends were cut back, 6 bases at V and 11 bases at J, with 22 bases in the middle. The CDR3 totals 14 residues. Germline V gene sequence: CDR1 MDHEN, CDR2 SYDVKM. CDR3 protein: CASRVHLSGDRAFF. The DNA for the CDR3 is TGTGCCAGCAGGGTTCATTTATCCGGGGATCGGGCTTTCTTT.

The chain is built from TRBV18 and TRBJ1-4, with 9 bases that match TRBD1. Trimming cost V 0 bases and J 8 bases; bases outside gene matches: 4. The V gene's germline CDR1 is KGHSH and CDR2 LQKENI. This CDR3 spans 15 amino acids. The DNA for the CDR3 is TGTGCCAGCTCACCACCCGGGACAGGGCAAGAAAAACTGTTTTTT. This codes for CASSPPGTGQEKLFF. Full variable domain (rest looked up from reference TRBV18 and TRBJ1-4): NAGVMQNPRHLVRRRGQEARLRCSPMKGHSHVYWYRQLPEEGLKFMVYLQKENIIDESGMPKERFSAEFPKEGPSILRIQQVVRGDSAAYFCASSPPGTGQEKLFFGSGTQLSVL.

The chain joins TRBV18 to TRBJ1-1; D might be TRBD1 (5 bases). CDR3 length: 17 amino acids. Trimming took off 1 base at V and 5 bases at J, with 20 bases between the two ends. Per germline, CDR1 KGHSH and CDR2 LQKENI. In nucleotides, the CDR3 is TGTGCCAGCTCACCACGTGTTGGCGGGGACCTGGGGACTGAAGCTTTCTTT. It codes for CASSPRVGGDLGTEAFF.

The chain combines TRBV7-9 with TRBJ2-1; D call uncertain. V gave up 3 bases and J gave up 8 bases, with 17 bases separating them. The CDR3 loop spans 15 amino acids. Germline CDR1 is SEHNR and CDR2 is FQNEAQ (reference sequence). The CDR3 sequence: CASSFSGSSPDEQFF. The CDR3 region has the DNA TGTGCCAGCAGCTTCTCGGGCTCTTCTCCGGATGAGCAGTTCTTC.